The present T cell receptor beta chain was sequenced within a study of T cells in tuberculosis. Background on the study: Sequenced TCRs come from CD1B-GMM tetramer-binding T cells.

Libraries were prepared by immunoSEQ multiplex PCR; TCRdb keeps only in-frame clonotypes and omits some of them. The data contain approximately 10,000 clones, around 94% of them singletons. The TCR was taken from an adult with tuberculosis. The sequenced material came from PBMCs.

CDR3 sequence reads: CAWSSGVYGYTF. Written as DNA, the CDR3 is TGTGCCTGGAGTTCAGGGGTTTATGGCTACACCTTC. V is TRBV30 and J is TRBJ1-2, with D perhaps TRBD1 (6 bases). V was pared by 2 bases and J by 5 bases, with 9 bases between. Germline loops: CDR1 GTSNPN, CDR2 SVGIG (reference sequence). The CDR3 covers 12 residues.